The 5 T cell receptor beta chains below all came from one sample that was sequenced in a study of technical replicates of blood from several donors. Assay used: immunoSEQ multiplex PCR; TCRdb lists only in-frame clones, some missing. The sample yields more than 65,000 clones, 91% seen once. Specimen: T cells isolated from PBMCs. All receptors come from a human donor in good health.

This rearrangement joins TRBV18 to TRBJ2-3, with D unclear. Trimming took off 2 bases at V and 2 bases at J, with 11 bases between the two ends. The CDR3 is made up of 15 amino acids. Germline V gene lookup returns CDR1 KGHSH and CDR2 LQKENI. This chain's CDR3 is CASSPTASYTDTQYF. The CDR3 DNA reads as TGTGCCAGCTCACCAACAGCCTCATACACAGATACGCAGTATTTT. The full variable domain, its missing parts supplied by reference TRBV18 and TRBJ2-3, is NAGVMQNPRHLVRRRGQEARLRCSPMKGHSHVYWYRQLPEEGLKFMVYLQKENIIDESGMPKERFSAEFPKEGPSILRIQQVVRGDSAAYFCASSPTASYTDTQYFGPGTRLTVL.

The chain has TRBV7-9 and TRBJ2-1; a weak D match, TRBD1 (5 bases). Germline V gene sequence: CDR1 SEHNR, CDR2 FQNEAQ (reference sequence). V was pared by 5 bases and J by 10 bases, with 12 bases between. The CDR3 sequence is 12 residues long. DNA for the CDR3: TGTGCCAGCAGCAAACAGGCCTCCGAGCAGTTCTTC. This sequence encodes CASSKQASEQFF.

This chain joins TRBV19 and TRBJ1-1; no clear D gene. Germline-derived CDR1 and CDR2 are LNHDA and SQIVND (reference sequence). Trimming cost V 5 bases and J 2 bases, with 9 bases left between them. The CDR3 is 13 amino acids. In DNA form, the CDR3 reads TGTGCCAGTAGTGATAGCAGTAACACTGAAGCTTTCTTT. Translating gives CASSDSSNTEAFF.

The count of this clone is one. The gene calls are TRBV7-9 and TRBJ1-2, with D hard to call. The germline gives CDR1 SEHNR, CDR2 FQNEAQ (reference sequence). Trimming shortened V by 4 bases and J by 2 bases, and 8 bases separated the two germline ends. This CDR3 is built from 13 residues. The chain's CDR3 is CASSYNSNYGYTF. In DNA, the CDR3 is TGTGCCAGCAGCTATAATTCGAACTATGGCTACACCTTC. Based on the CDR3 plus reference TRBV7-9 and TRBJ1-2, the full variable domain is DTGVSQNPRHKITKRGQNVTFRCDPISEHNRLYWYRQTLGQGPEFLTYFQNEAQLEKSRLLSDRFSAERPKGSFSTLEIQRTEQGDSAMYLCASSYNSNYGYTFGSGTRLTVV.

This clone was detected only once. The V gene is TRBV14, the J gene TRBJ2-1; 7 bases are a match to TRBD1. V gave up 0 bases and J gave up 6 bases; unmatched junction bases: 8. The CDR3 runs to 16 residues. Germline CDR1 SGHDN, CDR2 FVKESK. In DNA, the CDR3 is TGTGCCAGCAGCCAAGAATTATGGGACAGCACCAATGAGCAGTTCTTC. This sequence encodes CASSQELWDSTNEQFF.